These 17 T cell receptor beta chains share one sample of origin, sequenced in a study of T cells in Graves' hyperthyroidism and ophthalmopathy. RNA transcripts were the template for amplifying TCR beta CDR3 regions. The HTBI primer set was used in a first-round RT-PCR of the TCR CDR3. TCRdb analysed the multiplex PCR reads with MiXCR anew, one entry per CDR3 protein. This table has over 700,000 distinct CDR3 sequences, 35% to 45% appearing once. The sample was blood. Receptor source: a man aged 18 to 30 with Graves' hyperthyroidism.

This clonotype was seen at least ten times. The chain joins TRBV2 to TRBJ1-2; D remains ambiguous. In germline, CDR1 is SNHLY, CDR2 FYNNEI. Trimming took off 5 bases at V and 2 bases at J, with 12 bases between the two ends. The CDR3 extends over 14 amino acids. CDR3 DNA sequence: TGTGCCAGCAGTCAAACACGAGGGAACTATGGCTACACCTTC. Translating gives CASSQTRGNYGYTF.

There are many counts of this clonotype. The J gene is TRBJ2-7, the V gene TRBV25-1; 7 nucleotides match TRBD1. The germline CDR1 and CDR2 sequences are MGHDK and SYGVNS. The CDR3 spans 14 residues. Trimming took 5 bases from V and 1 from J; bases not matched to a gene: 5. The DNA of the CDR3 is TGTGCCAGCAGTTTCGGGACAGAGTCCTACGAGCAGTACTTC. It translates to CASSFGTESYEQYF.

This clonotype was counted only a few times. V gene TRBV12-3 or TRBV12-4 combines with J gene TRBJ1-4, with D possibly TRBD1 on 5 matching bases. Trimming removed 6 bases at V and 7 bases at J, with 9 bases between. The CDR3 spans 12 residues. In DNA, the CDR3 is TGTGCCAGCAGACAAGACAGTGAAAAACTGTTTTTT. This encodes CASRQDSEKLFF.

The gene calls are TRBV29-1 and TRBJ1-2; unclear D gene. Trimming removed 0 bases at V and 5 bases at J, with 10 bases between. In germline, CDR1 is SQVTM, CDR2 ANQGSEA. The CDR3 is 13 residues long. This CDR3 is CSVEEGSGYGYTF. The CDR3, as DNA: TGCAGCGTTGAAGAGGGCTCCGGGTATGGCTACACCTTC.

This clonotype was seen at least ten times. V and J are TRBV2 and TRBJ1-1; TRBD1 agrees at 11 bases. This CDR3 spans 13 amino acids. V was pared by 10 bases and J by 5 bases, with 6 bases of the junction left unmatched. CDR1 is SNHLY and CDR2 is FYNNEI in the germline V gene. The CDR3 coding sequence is TGTGCCATCTTGGACAGGGGGCGGACTGAAGCTTTCTTT. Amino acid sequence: CAILDRGRTEAFF.

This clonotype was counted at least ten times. This chain's CDR3 is CSVAGGSHTEAFF. The CDR3 DNA reads as TGCAGCGTCGCCGGGGGTTCGCACACTGAAGCTTTCTTT. The chain joins TRBV29-1 to TRBJ1-1; D might be TRBD1 (5 bases). The germline V and J ends were trimmed by 6 bases and 3 bases, with 14 bases remaining between them. The CDR3 spans 13 residues. Germline V gene data show CDR1 as SQVTM and CDR2 as ANQGSEA.

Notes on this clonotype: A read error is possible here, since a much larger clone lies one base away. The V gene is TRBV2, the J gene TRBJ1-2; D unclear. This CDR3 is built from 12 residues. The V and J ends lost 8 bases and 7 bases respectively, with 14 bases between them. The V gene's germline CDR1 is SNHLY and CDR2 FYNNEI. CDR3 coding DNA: TGTGCCAGCCCCGGAAGCAGTGGTGGCTACACCTTC. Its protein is CASPGSSGGYTF.

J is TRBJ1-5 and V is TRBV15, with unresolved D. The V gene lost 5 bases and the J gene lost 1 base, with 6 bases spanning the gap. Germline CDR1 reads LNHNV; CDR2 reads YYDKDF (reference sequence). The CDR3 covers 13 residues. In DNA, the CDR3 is TGTGCCACCAGCGCGGGGAGCAATCAGCCCCAGCATTTT. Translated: CATSAGSNQPQHF.

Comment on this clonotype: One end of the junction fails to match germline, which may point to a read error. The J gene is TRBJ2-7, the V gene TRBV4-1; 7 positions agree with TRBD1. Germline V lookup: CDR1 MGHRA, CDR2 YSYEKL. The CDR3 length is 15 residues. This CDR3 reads CASSQDHGTAYEQYF. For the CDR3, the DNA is TGTGCCAGCAGCCAAGATCACGGGACAGCTTACGAGCAGTACTTC.

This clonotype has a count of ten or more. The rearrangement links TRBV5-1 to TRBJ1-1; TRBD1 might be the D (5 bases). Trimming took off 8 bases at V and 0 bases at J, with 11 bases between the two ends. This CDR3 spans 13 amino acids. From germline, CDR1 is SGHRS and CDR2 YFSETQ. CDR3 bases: TGCGCCAGTAAGATGGACATGAACACTGAAGCTTTCTTT. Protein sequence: CASKMDMNTEAFF.

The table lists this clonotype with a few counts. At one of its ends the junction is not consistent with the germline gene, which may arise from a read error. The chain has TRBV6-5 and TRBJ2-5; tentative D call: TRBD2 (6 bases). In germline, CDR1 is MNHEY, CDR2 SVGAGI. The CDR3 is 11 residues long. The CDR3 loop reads CASSPPGLQAF. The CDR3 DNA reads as TGTGCCAGCAGTCCTCCGGGACTCCAAGCCTTC.

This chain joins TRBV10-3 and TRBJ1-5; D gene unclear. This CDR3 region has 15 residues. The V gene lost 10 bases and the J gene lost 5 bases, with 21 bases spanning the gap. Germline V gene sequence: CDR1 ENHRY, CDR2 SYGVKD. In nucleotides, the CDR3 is TGTGCCAGCGACGAGGGTCCAAGGGTCTATCAGCCCCAGCATTTT. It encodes CASDEGPRVYQPQHF.

CDR3 sequence: CSVELLLTDTQYF. Written as DNA, the CDR3 is TGCAGCGTTGAGTTGCTCCTCACAGATACGCAGTATTTT. The V and J genes are TRBV29-1 and TRBJ2-3, with unresolved D. V was clipped by 3 bases and J by 2 bases, with 9 bases between them. Germline CDR1 is SQVTM and CDR2 is ANQGSEA. The length of the CDR3 is 13 residues.

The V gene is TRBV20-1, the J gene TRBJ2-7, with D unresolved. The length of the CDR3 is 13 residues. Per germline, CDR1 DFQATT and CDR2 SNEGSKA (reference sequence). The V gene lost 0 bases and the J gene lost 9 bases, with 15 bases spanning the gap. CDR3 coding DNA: TGCAGTGCTAGAGATCTCGTGAATCACGGGCAGTACTTC. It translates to CSARDLVNHGQYF.

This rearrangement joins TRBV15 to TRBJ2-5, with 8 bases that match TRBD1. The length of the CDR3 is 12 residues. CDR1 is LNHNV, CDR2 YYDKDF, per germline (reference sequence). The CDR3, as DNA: TGTGCTAGCGCAGGGGACAGGGAGACCCAGTACTTC. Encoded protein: CASAGDRETQYF.

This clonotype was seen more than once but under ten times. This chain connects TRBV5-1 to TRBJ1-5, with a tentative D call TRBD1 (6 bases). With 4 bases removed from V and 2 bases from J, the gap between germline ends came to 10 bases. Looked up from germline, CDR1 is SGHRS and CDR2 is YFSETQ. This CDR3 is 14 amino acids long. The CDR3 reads CASSAAGGNQPQHF. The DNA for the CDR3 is TGCGCCAGCAGCGCTGCAGGGGGCAATCAGCCCCAGCATTTT.

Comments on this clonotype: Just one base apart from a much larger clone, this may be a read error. CDR3 nucleotides: TGTGCCAGCAGCTTATATCGTGACTCCGATTCACCCCCCCACTTT. This translates into CASSLYRDSDSPPHF. J is TRBJ1-6 and V is TRBV7-8; no definite D call. The CDR3 loop spans 15 amino acids. The germline CDR1 and CDR2 sequences are SGHVS and FQNEAQ.